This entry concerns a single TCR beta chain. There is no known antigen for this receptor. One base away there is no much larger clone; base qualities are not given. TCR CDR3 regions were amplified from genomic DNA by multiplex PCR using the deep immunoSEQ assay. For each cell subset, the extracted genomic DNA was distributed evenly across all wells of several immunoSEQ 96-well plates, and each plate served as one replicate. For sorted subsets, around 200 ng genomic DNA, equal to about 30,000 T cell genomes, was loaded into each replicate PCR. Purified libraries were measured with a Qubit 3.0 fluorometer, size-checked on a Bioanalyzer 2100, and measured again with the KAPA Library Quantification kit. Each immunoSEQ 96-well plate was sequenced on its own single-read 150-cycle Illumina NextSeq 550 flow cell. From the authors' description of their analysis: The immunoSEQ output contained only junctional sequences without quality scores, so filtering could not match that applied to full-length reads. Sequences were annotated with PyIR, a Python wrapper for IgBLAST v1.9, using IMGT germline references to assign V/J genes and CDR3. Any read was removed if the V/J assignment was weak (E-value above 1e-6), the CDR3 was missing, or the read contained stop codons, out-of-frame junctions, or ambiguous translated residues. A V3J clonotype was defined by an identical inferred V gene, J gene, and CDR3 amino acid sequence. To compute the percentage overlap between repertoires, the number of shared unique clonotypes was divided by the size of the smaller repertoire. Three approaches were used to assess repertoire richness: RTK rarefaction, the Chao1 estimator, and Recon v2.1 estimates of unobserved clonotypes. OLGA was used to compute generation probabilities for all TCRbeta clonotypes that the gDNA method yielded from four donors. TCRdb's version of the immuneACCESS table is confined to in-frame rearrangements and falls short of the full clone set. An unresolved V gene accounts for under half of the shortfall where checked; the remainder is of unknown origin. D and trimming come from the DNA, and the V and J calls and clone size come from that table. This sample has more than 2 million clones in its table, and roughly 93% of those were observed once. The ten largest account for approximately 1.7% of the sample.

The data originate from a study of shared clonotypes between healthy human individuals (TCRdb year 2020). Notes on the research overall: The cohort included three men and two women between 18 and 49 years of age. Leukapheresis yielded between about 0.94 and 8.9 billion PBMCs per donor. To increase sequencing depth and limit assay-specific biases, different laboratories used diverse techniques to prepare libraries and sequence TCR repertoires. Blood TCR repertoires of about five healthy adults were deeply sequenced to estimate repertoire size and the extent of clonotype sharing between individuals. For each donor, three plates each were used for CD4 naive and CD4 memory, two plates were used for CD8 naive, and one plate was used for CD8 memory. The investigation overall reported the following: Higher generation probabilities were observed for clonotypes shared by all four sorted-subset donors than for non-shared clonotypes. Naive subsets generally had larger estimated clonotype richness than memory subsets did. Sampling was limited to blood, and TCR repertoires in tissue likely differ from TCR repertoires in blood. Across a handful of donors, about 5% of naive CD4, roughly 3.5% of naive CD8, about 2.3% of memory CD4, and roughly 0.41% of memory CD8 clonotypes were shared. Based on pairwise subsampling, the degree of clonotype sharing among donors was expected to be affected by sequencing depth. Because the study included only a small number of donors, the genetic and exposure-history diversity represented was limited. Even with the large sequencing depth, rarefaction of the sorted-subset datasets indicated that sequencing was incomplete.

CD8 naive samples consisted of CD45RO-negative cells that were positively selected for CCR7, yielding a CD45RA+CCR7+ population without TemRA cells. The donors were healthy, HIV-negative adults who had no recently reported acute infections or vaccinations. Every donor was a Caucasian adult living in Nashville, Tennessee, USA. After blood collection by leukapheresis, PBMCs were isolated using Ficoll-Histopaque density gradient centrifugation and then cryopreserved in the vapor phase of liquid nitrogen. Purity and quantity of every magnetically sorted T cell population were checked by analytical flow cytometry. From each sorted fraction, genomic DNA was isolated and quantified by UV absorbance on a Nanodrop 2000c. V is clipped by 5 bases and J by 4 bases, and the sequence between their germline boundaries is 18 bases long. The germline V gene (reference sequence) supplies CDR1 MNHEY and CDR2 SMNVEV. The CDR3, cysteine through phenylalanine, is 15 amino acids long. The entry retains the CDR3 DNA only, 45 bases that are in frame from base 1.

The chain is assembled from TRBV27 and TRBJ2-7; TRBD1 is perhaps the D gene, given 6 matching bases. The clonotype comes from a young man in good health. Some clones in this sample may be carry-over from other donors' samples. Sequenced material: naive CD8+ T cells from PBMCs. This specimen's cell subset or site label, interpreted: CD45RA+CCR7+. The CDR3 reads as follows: CASSVYGTGWYEQYF. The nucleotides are TGTGCCAGCAGTGTGTACGGTACAGGGTGGTACGAGCAGTACTTC.